The 8 T cell receptor beta chains below were found in one sample sequenced in a study of CD8+ T cells in alopecia areata. Extraction and reverse transcription of RNA yielded cDNA as the sequencing template. Repertoires were generated with immunoSEQ multiplex PCR, while TCRdb's copy carries only in-frame clones and drops some. There are 270,000 or so clones in the sample; roughly 60% occur only once, and over 1.5% lies in the top ten. Regarding treatment: oral pan-JAK inhibitor, 5-10 mg twice daily. The source material was CD4+ T cells sorted from blood, sampled at week 24, from a patient treated with tofacitinib. These receptors were obtained from a human donor with alopecia areata.

J is TRBJ2-1 and V is TRBV9; 11 nucleotides line up with TRBD2. V was clipped by 3 bases and J by 6 bases; unmatched bases: 14. The germline gives CDR1 SGDLS, CDR2 YYNGEE. The length of the CDR3 is 18 residues. The CDR3, as DNA: TGTGCCAGCAGCGAGGGAGTATTGACTAGCGGGGTACTCAATGAGCAGTTCTTC. It translates to CASSEGVLTSGVLNEQFF.

The CDR3 DNA sequence: TGCGCCAGCAGCTTGGTTCTGGGGACAGGTAACAATGAGCAGTTCTTC. Translated, it gives CASSLVLGTGNNEQFF. The chain is built from TRBV5-1 and TRBJ2-1; 8 nucleotides agree with TRBD1. The CDR3 contains 16 residues. J was trimmed by 5 bases and V by 0 bases; bases with no gene match: 7. Germline V CDR1 and CDR2: SGHRS, YFSETQ.

This chain joins TRBV30 and TRBJ2-3, with D unclear. CDR3 length: 13 residues. V shed 3 bases and J shed 0 bases, with 7 bases lying between them. Germline V lookup: CDR1 GTSNPN, CDR2 SVGIG (reference sequence). The CDR3 loop is CAWSLTSTDTQYF. CDR3 nucleotide sequence: TGTGCCTGGAGCCTGACTAGCACAGATACGCAGTATTTT.

The gene calls are TRBV6-6 and TRBJ2-1, with D possibly being TRBD1 (6 bases). The CDR3 contains 14 residues. Trimming cost V 6 bases and J 2 bases, with 11 bases left between them. Germline-derived CDR1 and CDR2 are MNHNY and SVGAGI (reference sequence). This CDR3 is CASSYRDTYNEQFF. The CDR3 nucleotides read TGTGCCAGCAGCTATAGGGACACCTACAATGAGCAGTTCTTC.

This rearrangement joins TRBV7-9 to TRBJ1-2; no firm D call. The CDR3 length is 14 residues. The germline V gene encodes CDR1 SEHNR and CDR2 FQNEAQ (reference sequence). The germline V and J ends were trimmed by 4 bases and 8 bases, with 17 bases remaining between them. The CDR3 here is CASSYRTELGGYTF. In DNA form, the CDR3 reads TGTGCCAGCAGCTATAGGACGGAACTAGGGGGCTACACCTTC.

The table lists this clone with a count of one. The chain carries TRBV29-1 and TRBJ2-5; a possible D gene is TRBD1 (5 bases). This CDR3 spans 12 amino acids. The V end was cut by 8 bases, the J end by 2 bases, with 12 bases between. CDR1 is SQVTM and CDR2 is ANQGSEA in the germline V gene. CDR3 sequence: CSTKTVQETQYF. The CDR3 DNA is TGCAGCACCAAGACAGTACAAGAGACCCAGTACTTC.

This clone occurred a few times. This chain connects TRBV2 to TRBJ2-1; no clear D. The CDR3 has 15 amino acids. Germline V gene lookup returns CDR1 SNHLY and CDR2 FYNNEI. Trimming took 2 bases from V and 1 from J, leaving 9 bases between them. This CDR3 reads CASSEYTGSYNEQFF. CDR3 in DNA: TGTGCCAGCAGTGAATACACTGGTTCCTACAATGAGCAGTTCTTC.

Worth noting for this clone: One junction end does not reproduce the germline sequence, and a read error may be involved. The chain is built from TRBV30 and TRBJ1-1; TRBD1 agrees at 7 bases. This CDR3 has 14 amino acids. The germline gives CDR1 GTSNPN, CDR2 SVGIG (reference sequence). CDR3 sequence: CATQTGNLHTKAFF. The CDR3 DNA reads TGTGCCACTCAGACAGGGAACCTTCACACTAAAGCTTTCTTT.